Below are 6 T cell receptor beta chains sequenced from a single sample in a study of T cell responses to AZD1222 COVID-19 vaccine. Assay used: immunoSEQ multiplex PCR; TCRdb lists only in-frame clones, some missing. The table includes just over 150,000 clones, around 87% detected once. This specimen was peripheral blood, taken 28 days after the second AZD1222 dose. These receptors came from an adult who received the AZD1222 COVID-19 vaccine.

This chain joins TRBV5-4 and TRBJ1-1, with no clear D. The V end lost 4 bases, the J end lost 3 bases, and 10 bases lay between the germline ends. The germline CDR1 and CDR2 sequences are SGHNT and YYREEE (reference sequence). The CDR3 length is 13 residues. DNA of the CDR3: TGTGCCAGCAGCCCCCGGTCGGACACTGAAGCTTTCTTT. It is translated as CASSPRSDTEAFF.

The V call is TRBV11-2, the J call TRBJ1-2; perhaps TRBD1 as D (6 bases). Germline V gene data show CDR1 as SGHAT and CDR2 as FQNNGV. CDR3 size: 12 residues. V shed 8 bases and J shed 4 bases, with 11 bases lying between them. The CDR3 nucleotides are TGTGCCAGCTCGCAGGGGCCCTATGGCTACACCTTC. This sequence encodes CASSQGPYGYTF.

The V gene is TRBV5-4, the J gene TRBJ2-6, with D possibly being TRBD1 (5 bases). Germline values: CDR1 SGHNT, CDR2 YYREEE (reference sequence). This CDR3 has 14 amino acids. V lost 6 bases, J lost 0 bases, and 7 bases lay in between. DNA for the CDR3: TGTGCCAGCAAGGGGTTCTCTGGGGCCAACGTCCTGACTTTC. Its translation: CASKGFSGANVLTF.

The J gene is TRBJ2-2, the V gene TRBV19; D possibly corresponds to TRBD2 (5 bases). CDR1 and CDR2 (germline): LNHDA, SQIVND (reference sequence). V was trimmed by 9 bases and J by 2 bases, leaving 16 bases between them. The CDR3 is 15 residues long. The CDR3 loop is CASSREGSNTGELFF. DNA of the CDR3: TGTGCCAGCTCACGAGAGGGCTCCAACACCGGGGAGCTGTTTTTT.

The chain combines TRBV9 with TRBJ1-3; D remains unclear. CDR1 is SGDLS, CDR2 YYNGEE, per germline. The ends were cut back, 1 base at V and 2 bases at J, with 10 bases in the middle. The CDR3 has 15 amino acids. In DNA, the CDR3 is TGTGCCAGCAGCGTAACCCACAAGGCTGGAAACACCATATATTTT. Protein: CASSVTHKAGNTIYF. Full variable domain (outside the CDR3, taken from reference TRBV9 and TRBJ1-3): DSGVTQTPKHLITATGQRVTLRCSPRSGDLSVYWYQQSLDQGLQFLIQYYNGEERAKGNILERFSAQQFPDLHSELNLSSLELGDSALYFCASSVTHKAGNTIYFGEGSWLTVV.

The chain carries TRBV19 and TRBJ2-1; 8 positions agree with TRBD1. The CDR3 is 14 residues long. The V segment lost 5 bases and the J segment 4 bases; nucleotides outside the gene matches: 4. Germline V lookup: CDR1 LNHDA, CDR2 SQIVND (reference sequence). CDR3 loop: CASSATGEYNEQFF. CDR3 sequence (DNA): TGTGCCAGTAGTGCGACAGGGGAATACAATGAGCAGTTCTTC.